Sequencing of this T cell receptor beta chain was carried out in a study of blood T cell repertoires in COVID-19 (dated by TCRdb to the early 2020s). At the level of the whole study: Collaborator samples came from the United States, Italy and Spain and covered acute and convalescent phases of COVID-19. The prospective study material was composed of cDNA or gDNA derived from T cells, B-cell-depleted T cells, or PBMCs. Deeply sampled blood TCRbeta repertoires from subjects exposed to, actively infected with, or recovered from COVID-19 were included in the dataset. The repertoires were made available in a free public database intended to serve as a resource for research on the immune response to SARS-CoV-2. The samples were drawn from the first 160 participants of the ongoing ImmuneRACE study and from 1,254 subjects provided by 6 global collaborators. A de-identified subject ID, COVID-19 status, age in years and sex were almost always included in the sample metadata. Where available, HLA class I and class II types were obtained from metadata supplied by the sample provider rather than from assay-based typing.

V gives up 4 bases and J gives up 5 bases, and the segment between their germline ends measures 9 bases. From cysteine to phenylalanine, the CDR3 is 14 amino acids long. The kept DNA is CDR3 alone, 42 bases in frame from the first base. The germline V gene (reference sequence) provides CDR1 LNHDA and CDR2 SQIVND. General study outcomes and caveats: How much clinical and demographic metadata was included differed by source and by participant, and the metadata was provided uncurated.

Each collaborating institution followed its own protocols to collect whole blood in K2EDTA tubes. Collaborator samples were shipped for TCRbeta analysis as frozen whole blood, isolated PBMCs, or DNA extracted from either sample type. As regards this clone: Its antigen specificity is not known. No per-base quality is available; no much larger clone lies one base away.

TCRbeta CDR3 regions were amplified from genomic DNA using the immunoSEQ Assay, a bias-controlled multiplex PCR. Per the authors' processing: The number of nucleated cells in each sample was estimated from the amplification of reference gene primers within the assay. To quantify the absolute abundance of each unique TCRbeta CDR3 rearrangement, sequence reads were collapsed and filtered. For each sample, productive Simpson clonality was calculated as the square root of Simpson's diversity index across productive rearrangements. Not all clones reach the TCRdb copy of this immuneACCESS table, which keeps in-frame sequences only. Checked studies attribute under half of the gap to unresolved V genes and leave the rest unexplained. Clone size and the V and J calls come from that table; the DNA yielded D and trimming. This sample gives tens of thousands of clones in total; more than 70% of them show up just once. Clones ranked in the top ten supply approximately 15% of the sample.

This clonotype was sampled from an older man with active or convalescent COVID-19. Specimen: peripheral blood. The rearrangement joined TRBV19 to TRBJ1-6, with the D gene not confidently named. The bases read TGTGCCAGTAGTACGGGGTATAATAATTCACCCCTCCACTTT. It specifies CASSTGYNNSPLHF. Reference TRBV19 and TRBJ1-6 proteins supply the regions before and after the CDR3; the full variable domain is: DGGITQSPKYLFRKEGQNVTLSCEQNLNHDAMYWYRQDPGQGLRLIYYSQIVNDFQKGDIAEGYSVSREKKESFPLTVTSAQKNPTAFYLCASSTGYNNSPLHFGNGTRLTVT.